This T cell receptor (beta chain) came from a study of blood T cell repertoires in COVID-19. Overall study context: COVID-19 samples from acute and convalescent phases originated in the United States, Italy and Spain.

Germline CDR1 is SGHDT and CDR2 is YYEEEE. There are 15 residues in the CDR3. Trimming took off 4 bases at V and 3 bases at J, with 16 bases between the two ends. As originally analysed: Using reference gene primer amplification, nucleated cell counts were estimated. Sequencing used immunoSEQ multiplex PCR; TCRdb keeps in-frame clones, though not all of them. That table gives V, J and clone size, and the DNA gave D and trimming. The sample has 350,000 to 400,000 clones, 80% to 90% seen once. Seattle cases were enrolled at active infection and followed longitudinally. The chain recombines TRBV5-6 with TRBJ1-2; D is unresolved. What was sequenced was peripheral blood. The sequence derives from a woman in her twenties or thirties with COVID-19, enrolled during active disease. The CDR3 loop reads CASSVGVSSYYGYTF. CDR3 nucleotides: TGTGCCAGCAGCGTCGGTGTATCAAGCTACTATGGCTACACCTTC.